The 27 T cell receptor beta chains in this list originate from one sample, sequenced in a study of blood T cell repertoires in COVID-19. The repertoire was sequenced with immunoSEQ multiplex PCR; TCRdb's copy has only in-frame clones and lacks some. The sample consists of 71,000 or so clones, roughly 80% of them appearing once. Specimen: peripheral blood. These TCRs come from a man in his 70s with acute or convalescent COVID-19.

J is TRBJ1-2 and V is TRBV30; 10 bases line up with TRBD1. This CDR3 comprises 16 residues. Germline V gene data show CDR1 as GTSNPN and CDR2 as SVGIG (reference sequence). The J segment lost 7 bases and the V segment lost 2 bases, leaving 13 bases of the junction unmatched. This CDR3 is CAWSPPGQGKILGYTF. DNA of the CDR3: TGTGCCTGGAGTCCCCCGGGACAGGGGAAAATCCTTGGCTACACCTTC.

The V and J genes are TRBV4-3 and TRBJ2-3; 7 bases fit TRBD1. The CDR3 has 16 residues. V gave up 0 bases and J gave up 8 bases; unmatched junction bases: 11. Germline lookup yields CDR1 LGHNA and CDR2 YSLEER. CDR3 in DNA: TGCGCCAGCAGCCAAGACCCGACAGGGTTGGGGCGTACGCAGTATTTT. Amino acid sequence: CASSQDPTGLGRTQYF.

The chain employs TRBV7-6 and TRBJ2-7; 10 positions agree with TRBD1. Per germline, CDR1 SGHVS and CDR2 FNYEAQ. This CDR3 has 18 amino acids. With V trimmed by 1 base and J by 4 bases, 13 bases remained unmatched. CDR3 DNA: TGTGCCAGCAGCTTAGTATCCCCCGGACAGGGGGTGAGGTACGAGCAGTACTTC. It is translated as CASSLVSPGQGVRYEQYF.

V usage is TRBV4-3 and J usage is TRBJ1-3; 7 bases match TRBD1. Germline assignment: CDR1 LGHNA and CDR2 YSLEER. Trimming cost V 1 base and J 5 bases; bases outside gene matches: 8. The CDR3 is 16 amino acids. CDR3 amino acids: CASSQVSVQGRNTIYF. The CDR3 DNA reads as TGCGCCAGCAGCCAAGTCTCGGTACAGGGGAGAAACACCATATATTTT.

Only a few counts were recorded for this clone. The DNA of the CDR3 is TGCGCCAGCAGCCAAGCCCTGGGACTAGCGGAAAACACAGATACGCAGTATTTT. As protein: CASSQALGLAENTDTQYF. This chain connects TRBV4-1 to TRBJ2-3; 11 bases match TRBD2. The germline gives CDR1 MGHRA, CDR2 YSYEKL. V shed 1 base and J 2 bases; nucleotides not matched to a gene: 8. The CDR3 has 18 amino acids.

The gene calls are TRBV28 and TRBJ2-1; TRBD2 aligns across 9 bases. V lost 6 bases, J lost 0 bases, and 3 bases stayed unmatched. CDR1 is MDHEN, CDR2 SYDVKM, per germline. The CDR3 extends over 15 amino acids. CDR3 sequence reads: CASRLAGSSYNEQFF. For the CDR3, the DNA is TGTGCCAGCAGGCTAGCGGGGAGCTCCTACAATGAGCAGTTCTTC.

This rearrangement joins TRBV5-1 to TRBJ1-2; 9 bases map to TRBD1. V lost 2 bases, J lost 1 base, and 6 bases stayed unmatched. The CDR3 has 16 residues. CDR1 is SGHRS, CDR2 YFSETQ, per germline. DNA for the CDR3: TGCGCCAGCAGCTTAACCGCGGGACAGGGTAACTATGGCTACACCTTC. This sequence encodes CASSLTAGQGNYGYTF.

In the case of this clone: Its ends do not fully match the called genes, so a read error is possible. The chain links TRBV4-2 to TRBJ2-2; weak D call: TRBD2 (5 bases). This CDR3 comprises 15 residues. CDR1 is LGHNA and CDR2 is YNFKEQ in the germline V gene. The CDR3 DNA follows: TGTGCCAGCAGCAAAGATGAGGGAGAGAACGGGGAGCTGTTTTTT. Its translation is CASSKDEGENGELFF.

This clone occurred a few times. The J gene is TRBJ2-1, the V gene TRBV9, with 7 bases matching TRBD1. The V and J ends lost 3 bases and 6 bases, in that order; junction bases with no gene match: 9. Germline V lookup: CDR1 SGDLS, CDR2 YYNGEE. This CDR3 spans 15 amino acids. This CDR3 reads CASSGIRQGVNEQFF. The CDR3 DNA reads TGTGCCAGCAGCGGAATACGACAGGGAGTCAATGAGCAGTTCTTC.

The V and J genes are TRBV2 and TRBJ2-7; possible D gene TRBD1, 6 bases. V gave up 4 bases and J gave up 0 bases, with 10 bases separating them. This CDR3 contains 14 residues. From germline, CDR1 is SNHLY and CDR2 FYNNEI. The CDR3 loop reads CASSGGTLSYEQYF. CDR3 DNA sequence: TGTGCCAGCAGTGGGGGGACACTCTCCTACGAGCAGTACTTC.

This chain links TRBV11-2 with TRBJ2-7, with 8 bases lining up with TRBD1. The CDR3 runs 15 residues. Trimming at V came to 2 bases and at J to 0 bases, leaving 3 bases not matched to a gene. Germline CDR1 is SGHAT and CDR2 is FQNNGV. The CDR3 loop reads CASSLWTGLSYEQYF. The DNA of the CDR3 is TGTGCCAGCAGCTTATGGACAGGGCTCTCCTACGAGCAGTACTTC.

This clone was found once. This chain links TRBV25-1 with TRBJ1-1; D is perhaps TRBD1 (5 bases). CDR3 length: 15 amino acids. The V gene lost 4 bases and the J gene lost 4 bases, with 16 bases spanning the gap. CDR1 is MGHDK and CDR2 is SYGVNS in the germline V gene. The DNA of the CDR3 is TGTGCCAGCAGTGCTCGGACCGGGCAGGGCACTGAAGCTTTCTTT. This encodes CASSARTGQGTEAFF.

This rearrangement joins TRBV6-2 or TRBV6-3 to TRBJ2-3, with TRBD1 matching 8 bases. CDR3 length: 13 amino acids. The germline V gene has CDR1 MNHEY and CDR2 SVGEGT. After removal of 4 bases from V and 4 bases from J, the junction contained 1 base not matched to a gene. CDR3 coding DNA: TGTGCCAGCAGTTCGGACAGGGCAGATACGCAGTATTTT. Translation: CASSSDRADTQYF.

This chain joins TRBV24-1 and TRBJ2-1; 9 bases are shared with TRBD1. Looked up from germline, CDR1 is KGHDR and CDR2 is SFDVKD. After removal of 2 bases from V and 5 bases from J, the junction contained 3 bases not matched to a gene. The CDR3 length is 15 residues. The CDR3 loop reads CATSDYRDRDNEQFF. In nucleotides, the CDR3 is TGTGCCACCAGTGATTACCGGGACAGGGACAATGAGCAGTTCTTC.

This clone is medium-sized. The chain couples TRBV9 to TRBJ2-2; TRBD1 matches 7 bases. The germline CDR1 and CDR2 sequences are SGDLS and YYNGEE. The CDR3 covers 14 residues. The V and J ends lost 4 bases and 5 bases, in that order; junction bases with no gene match: 5. The CDR3 nucleotides read TGTGCCAGCAGCTCCCAGACAGGGACCGGGGAGCTGTTTTTT. It translates to CASSSQTGTGELFF.

This clone is medium-sized within its sample. Distinct nucleotide sequences in the sample also encode this CDR3. The chain recombines TRBV7-2 with TRBJ1-4, with 8 bases aligning to TRBD1. The CDR3 has 15 amino acids. Germline lookup yields CDR1 SGHTA and CDR2 FQGNSA. With V trimmed by 4 bases and J by 5 bases, 6 bases remained unmatched. The CDR3 nucleotides are TGTGCCAGCAGCTCCGACAGGGGTAAAAATGAAAAACTGTTTTTT. Translating it yields CASSSDRGKNEKLFF.

The chain links TRBV6-4 to TRBJ1-1; no firm D call. V lost 4 bases, J lost 0 bases, and 6 bases lay in between. CDR1 and CDR2 from the germline V gene are MRHNA and SNTAGT. The CDR3 loop spans 13 amino acids. This CDR3 reads CASSVRLNTEAFF. DNA for the CDR3: TGTGCCAGCAGTGTCAGGTTGAACACTGAAGCTTTCTTT.

The chain carries TRBV7-2 and TRBJ1-5, with D maybe TRBD1 (6 bases). CDR1 and CDR2 from the germline V gene are SGHTA and FQGNSA. Trimming shortened V by 6 bases and J by 4 bases, and 10 bases separated the two germline ends. CDR3 size: 13 residues. The CDR3 loop is CASRGQANQPQHF. CDR3 in DNA: TGTGCCAGCAGGGGACAAGCGAATCAGCCCCAGCATTTT.

This chain joins TRBV2 and TRBJ2-5; TRBD2 is a possible D gene (6 bases). Trimming removed 7 bases at V and 5 bases at J, with 11 bases between. CDR1 SNHLY and CDR2 FYNNEI come from the germline V gene. CDR3 length: 12 amino acids. CDR3 sequence (DNA): TGTGCCAGCACCTGGGCGGGGGAGACCCAGTACTTC. Residues: CASTWAGETQYF.

This chain joins TRBV6-6 and TRBJ1-1, with 8 bases lining up with TRBD1. The V segment lost 2 bases and the J segment 7 bases; nucleotides outside the gene matches: 3. CDR3 length equals 13 residues. In germline, CDR1 is MNHNY, CDR2 SVGAGI (reference sequence). This CDR3 is CASSYQQGGEAFF. The DNA of the CDR3 is TGTGCCAGCAGTTACCAACAGGGGGGTGAAGCTTTCTTT.

The chain joins TRBV1 to TRBJ1-2; the table names TRBD1, a call not compared with the DNA. TRBV1 has pseudogene status. CDR3 length: 14 residues. The DNA of the CDR3 is TGCACCAGCAGCCATGACAGGGGTGGCTATGGCTACACCTTC. Protein product: CTSSHDRGGYGYTF.

This clone was observed a handful of times. This rearrangement joins TRBV28 to TRBJ1-2; 7 bases line up with TRBD1. The V and J ends lost 7 bases and 8 bases, in that order; junction bases with no gene match: 13. The V gene's germline CDR1 is MDHEN and CDR2 SYDVKM. The CDR3 has 14 amino acids. The CDR3 reads CASIYSDRAGGYTF. CDR3 nucleotide sequence: TGTGCCAGCATCTATAGCGACAGGGCAGGGGGCTACACCTTC.

V and J are TRBV5-6 and TRBJ2-1; 12 bases map to TRBD2. With V trimmed by 4 bases and J by 9 bases, 5 bases remained unmatched. Germline V CDR1 and CDR2: SGHDT, YYEEEE. CDR3 length: 14 residues. CDR3 DNA: TGTGCCAGCAGCCGACTAGCGGGAGAAGTTGAGCAGTTCTTC. Its protein product is CASSRLAGEVEQFF.

This chain links TRBV30 with TRBJ1-2; no clear D. V lost 5 bases and J 1 base, leaving 14 bases between the germline ends. Germline lookup yields CDR1 GTSNPN and CDR2 SVGIG (reference sequence). This CDR3 is built from 14 residues. CDR3 in DNA: TGTGCCTGGCTCAGGCGCCTCGATAACTATGGCTACACCTTC. It codes for CAWLRRLDNYGYTF.

The chain uses TRBV7-9 and TRBJ1-4; the match to TRBD1 covers 8 bases. Germline V gene sequence: CDR1 SEHNR, CDR2 FQNEAQ (reference sequence). J gave up 0 bases and V 5 bases, and 5 bases lay outside the gene matches. CDR3 length: 16 residues. The CDR3 reads CASSPTGGATNEKLFF. As DNA, the CDR3 is TGTGCCAGCAGCCCCACAGGGGGAGCAACTAATGAAAAACTGTTTTTT.

This clone was seen just once. This rearrangement joins TRBV5-1 to TRBJ1-2; D ambiguous. The CDR3 extends over 13 amino acids. V lost 0 bases, J lost 1 base, and 4 bases lay in between. Germline CDR1 SGHRS, CDR2 YFSETQ. The CDR3 protein is CASSLGSNYGYTF. The DNA for the CDR3 is TGCGCCAGCAGCTTGGGTAGTAACTATGGCTACACCTTC.

This clone was observed a single time. This rearrangement joins TRBV6-5 to TRBJ2-7; 9 bases map to TRBD2. CDR1 is MNHEY, CDR2 SVGAGI, per germline. CDR3 length equals 13 residues. The V segment lost 6 bases and the J segment 5 bases; nucleotides outside the gene matches: 5. The CDR3 protein is CASRGLARDEQYF. DNA of the CDR3: TGTGCCAGCAGGGGACTAGCTCGGGACGAGCAGTACTTC.